This T cell receptor (beta chain) was retrieved from a study of blood T cell repertoires in COVID-19. Study summary: From the United States, Italy and Spain came samples of acute and convalescent COVID-19. Sources were T cells, B-cell-depleted T cells, or PBMCs; the material itself was cDNA or gDNA.

J lost 0 bases, V lost 2 bases, and 4 bases had no gene match. This CDR3 has 16 residues. Germline loops: CDR1 MRHNA, CDR2 SNTAGT. Per the original methods: Amplification with reference gene primers provided the estimates of nucleated cell counts. TCRdb's copy holds only in-frame clones and misses some; the assay was immunoSEQ multiplex PCR. The DNA was the basis for D and trimming; V, J and clone size are from that table. This table has tens of thousands of clones, approximately 82% appearing once. This receptor was taken from a man in his sixties with acute or convalescent COVID-19. The genes are TRBV6-4 and TRBJ1-5; 7 nucleotides line up with TRBD1. The sequenced sample was peripheral blood. The CDR3 sequence: CASSDPRDSSNQPQHF. CDR3 DNA: TGTGCCAGCAGTGACCCCCGGGACAGTAGCAATCAGCCCCAGCATTTT.